A selection of T cell receptor beta chains follows, all from one sample in a study of T cell repertoires in cytomegalovirus infection. TCRdb independently ran MiXCR on the reads; one entry per CDR3 protein. The sample contains fewer than 700,000 distinct CDR3 sequences, 20% to 25% of which appear only once. Sequenced input: CD8+ T cells from PBMCs. The receptors were sampled from a human donor in good health (CMV status not recorded). Some clones in this sample may be carry-over from other donors' samples. Both conserved end residues are part of each CDR3. D genes are given only for firm matches. Clone size is shown for a subset of rows, as once, few, many or a class of expanded clone.

CDR3nt: TGTGCTAGTCAGGGCACTGAAGCTTTCTTT
CDR3aa: CASQGTEAFF
v_gene: TRBV12-5
abundance: many
j_gene: TRBJ1-1
d_gene: NA

CDR3nt: TGTGTCAGCAGCCCAGGACAGGGAACCGAGCAGTACTTC
CDR3aa: CVSSPGQGTEQYF
v_gene: TRBV7-9
abundance: NA
j_gene: TRBJ2-7
d_gene: TRBD1

CDR3nt: TGTGCCAGCAGTGGACTAGCGGGGGGGCCCGAAAATGAGCAGTTCTTC
CDR3aa: CASSGLAGGPENEQFF
v_gene: TRBV6-2/TRBV6-3
abundance: few
j_gene: TRBJ2-1
d_gene: TRBD2

CDR3nt: TGTGCCAGCAGGTCCGTAGGGGACACTGAAGCTTTCTTT
CDR3aa: CASRSVGDTEAFF
v_gene: TRBV28
abundance: few
j_gene: TRBJ1-1
d_gene: NA

CDR3nt: TGTGCCAGCAGCTCCGGACAGGCCACCAATCAGCCCCAGCATTTT
CDR3aa: CASSSGQATNQPQHF
v_gene: TRBV7-2
abundance: many
j_gene: TRBJ1-5
d_gene: TRBD1

CDR3nt: TGTGTCAGCAGCCGGGACAGGGCCCCCAATGAGCAGTTCTTC
CDR3aa: CVSSRDRAPNEQFF
v_gene: TRBV6-1
abundance: NA
j_gene: TRBJ2-1
d_gene: TRBD1

CDR3nt: TGTGCCAGCAGCCAAGAGGGACAGGGGGAGACTGGGGCCAACGTCCTGACTTTC
CDR3aa: CASSQEGQGETGANVLTF
v_gene: TRBV14
abundance: NA
j_gene: TRBJ2-6
d_gene: TRBD1

CDR3nt: TGCGCCAGCAGCTTCCGACTAGCGGGGGGGAGCTCTGGGGCCAACGTCCTGACTTTC
CDR3aa: CASSFRLAGGSSGANVLTF
v_gene: TRBV5-1
abundance: NA
j_gene: TRBJ2-6
d_gene: TRBD2

CDR3nt: TGTGCCAGCAGTTTCCTCGGACAGGGCCAAGAGACCCAGTACTTC
CDR3aa: CASSFLGQGQETQYF
v_gene: TRBV27
abundance: few
j_gene: TRBJ2-5
d_gene: TRBD1

CDR3nt: TGTGCCAGCAGCTTAGCCCCAACCTACGAGCAGTACTTC
CDR3aa: CASSLAPTYEQYF
v_gene: TRBV7-9
abundance: few
j_gene: TRBJ2-7
d_gene: NA

CDR3nt: TGTACCAGCAGTTACTCTTGGGTAGAGACCCAGTACTTC
CDR3aa: CTSSYSWVETQYF
v_gene: TRBV6-5
abundance: NA
j_gene: TRBJ2-5
d_gene: NA

CDR3nt: TGCGCCAGCAGCCAGTCACAGGGTACGAACACTGAAGCTTTCTTT
CDR3aa: CASSQSQGTNTEAFF
v_gene: TRBV4-1
abundance: few
j_gene: TRBJ1-1
d_gene: NA

CDR3nt: TGTGCCATCAGATTCCGGGACATAGACACCGGGGAGCTGTTTTTT
CDR3aa: CAIRFRDIDTGELFF
v_gene: TRBV10-3
abundance: few
j_gene: TRBJ2-2
d_gene: NA

CDR3nt: TGTGCCAGCAGTCGGACACTTACGAACACCGGGGAGCTGTTTTTT
CDR3aa: CASSRTLTNTGELFF
v_gene: TRBV6-5
abundance: few
j_gene: TRBJ2-2
d_gene: NA

CDR3nt: TGCAGTGCGAGACTAGCGGTGACTACGGGAGAGCAGTACTTC
CDR3aa: CSARLAVTTGEQYF
v_gene: TRBV20-1
abundance: NA
j_gene: TRBJ2-7
d_gene: TRBD2

CDR3nt: TGCGCCAGCAGCCAAACACAGGGTTGGGACACTGAAGCTTTCTTT
CDR3aa: CASSQTQGWDTEAFF
v_gene: TRBV4-3
abundance: NA
j_gene: TRBJ1-1
d_gene: NA

CDR3nt: TGTGCCAGCGAGGGCAGCCATAACACTGAAGCTTTCTTT
CDR3aa: CASEGSHNTEAFF
v_gene: TRBV7-9
abundance: few
j_gene: TRBJ1-1
d_gene: NA

CDR3nt: TGTGCCAGTAGTATAGGCGGGGGGGGAGAGACCCAGTACTTC
CDR3aa: CASSIGGGGETQYF
v_gene: TRBV19
abundance: NA
j_gene: TRBJ2-5
d_gene: TRBD2

CDR3nt: TGCGCCAGCAGTGGACAGGGGGCGCCTGGGGCCAACGTCCTGACTTTC
CDR3aa: CASSGQGAPGANVLTF
v_gene: TRBV10-2
abundance: few
j_gene: TRBJ2-6
d_gene: TRBD1

CDR3nt: TGCGCCAGCAGCCACCGGGGTCTCACAGATACGCAGTATTTT
CDR3aa: CASSHRGLTDTQYF
v_gene: TRBV4-1
abundance: many
j_gene: TRBJ2-3
d_gene: NA